This TCR beta chain came from a study of blood T cell repertoires in COVID-19. Sequencing used immunoSEQ multiplex PCR; TCRdb keeps in-frame clones, though not all of them. The table shows some 150,000 clones, with roughly 90% occurring only once. V was clipped by 5 bases and J by 4 bases; unmatched bases: 13. CDR3 length equals 17 residues. Germline V gene sequence: CDR1 SGHVS, CDR2 FNYEAQ. The sequencing sample was made of peripheral blood. The sequence was collected from a woman aged 60-75 years who had recovered from COVID-19. The V gene is TRBV7-6, the J gene TRBJ2-3, with TRBD1 matching 9 bases. CDR3 protein: CASSRFAGTGSADTQYF. The CDR3 bases are TGTGCCAGCAGCCGCTTCGCCGGGACAGGGTCTGCAGATACGCAGTATTTT.